These 28 T cell receptor beta chains were all obtained from the same sample, sequenced in a study of CD8 T cells in ankylosing spondylitis. TCRdb reanalysed the 5' RACE reads using MiXCR and keeps one entry per CDR3 protein. Among 200,000 to 250,000 distinct CDR3 sequences, about 10% were seen once, and the ten largest hold roughly 23%. Sequencing was performed on blood, either unsorted or a sorted T cell fraction (not recorded which). The receptors originated from a male donor with ankylosing spondylitis or in good health (not recorded which).

This chain joins TRBV4-2 and TRBJ1-4; D uncertain. V lost 1 base and J 7 bases, leaving 13 bases between the germline ends. CDR1 is LGHNA, CDR2 YNFKEQ, per germline. CDR3 length: 15 residues. The chain's CDR3 is CASSQAEGFREKLFF. CDR3 nucleotide sequence: TGTGCCAGCAGCCAAGCGGAGGGATTTCGTGAAAAACTGTTTTTT.

CDR3: CAIPLGQGNTGELFF. In DNA, the CDR3 is TGCGCCATCCCCCTGGGACAGGGGAACACCGGGGAGCTGTTTTTT. The J gene is TRBJ2-2, the V gene TRBV5-1, with 9 bases that match TRBD1. V was pared by 9 bases and J by 1 base, with 7 bases of the junction left unmatched. Per the germline V gene, CDR1 is SGHRS and CDR2 is YFSETQ. The CDR3 is made up of 15 amino acids.

The chain combines TRBV7-9 with TRBJ2-2; D might be TRBD1 (7 bases). V lost 2 bases to trimming and J lost 4 bases, with 11 bases between them. Germline V gene data show CDR1 as SEHNR and CDR2 as FQNEAQ (reference sequence). The CDR3 loop spans 15 amino acids. The CDR3 reads CASSLRGTATGELFF. CDR3 bases: TGTGCCAGCAGCTTACGCGGGACAGCCACCGGGGAGCTGTTTTTT.

This clonotype was seen repeatedly, ten times or more. This sequence joins TRBV6-5 and TRBJ1-2, with D tentatively TRBD1 (5 bases). The CDR3 has 12 amino acids. Between the trimmed V and J ends, which lost 11 bases and 2 bases, there was a span of 12 bases. CDR1 MNHEY and CDR2 SVGAGI come from the germline V gene. In DNA form, the CDR3 reads TGTGCCGCCAGCCCAGGGAACTATGGCTACACCTTC. It translates to CAASPGNYGYTF.

This clonotype occurred many times. The chain combines TRBV6-5 with TRBJ2-3; 7 bases are a match to TRBD2. The germline V gene has CDR1 MNHEY and CDR2 SVGAGI. The CDR3 spans 15 residues. J gave up 3 bases and V 3 bases, and 6 bases lay outside the gene matches. CDR3 in amino acids: CASSYRRGRTDTQYF. The DNA of the CDR3 is TGTGCCAGCAGTTATCGGCGGGGGAGAACAGATACGCAGTATTTT.

By share, this clonotype ranks as medium-sized (0.01 to 0.1%). J is TRBJ2-1 and V is TRBV20-1; D not resolved. V was trimmed by 4 bases and J by 5 bases, leaving 9 bases between them. CDR3 length equals 12 residues. Per the germline V gene, CDR1 is DFQATT and CDR2 is SNEGSKA (reference sequence). Written as DNA, the CDR3 is TGCAGTGCTAACCACCGGGACAATGAGCAGTTCTTC. Amino acid sequence: CSANHRDNEQFF.

The chain has TRBV7-2 and TRBJ1-1; D is perhaps TRBD1 (6 bases). The CDR3 contains 16 residues. Germline loops: CDR1 SGHTA, CDR2 FQGNSA. V lost 3 bases to trimming and J lost 0 bases, with 14 bases between them. Written as DNA, the CDR3 is TGTGCCAGCAGCTTGTTTAAGGACAGATTGAACACTGAAGCTTTCTTT. Encoded protein: CASSLFKDRLNTEAFF. The variable domain in full, with the rest retrieved from reference TRBV7-2 and TRBJ1-1, is GAGVSQSPSNKVTEKGKDVELRCDPISGHTALYWYRQSLGQGLEFLIYFQGNSAPDKSGLPSDRFSAERTGGSVSTLTIQRTQQEDSAVYLCASSLFKDRLNTEAFFGQGTRLTVV.

This clonotype was detected ten times or more. The chain carries TRBV9 and TRBJ2-3; 13 bases match TRBD2. Germline assignment: CDR1 SGDLS and CDR2 YYNGEE. V lost 4 bases, J lost 3 bases, and 8 bases stayed unmatched. There are 17 residues in the CDR3. The CDR3 nucleotides read TGTGCCAGCAGCACCCGACTAGCGGGGGGTTATACAGATACGCAGTATTTT. It is translated as CASSTRLAGGYTDTQYF.

Comment on this clonotype: A read error may produce the germline difference seen at one junction end. This CDR3 is CASTDVASGGAPLIF. DNA for the CDR3: TGCGCCAGCACTGACGTGGCTAGCGGGGGGGCCCCCTTGATCTTC. J is TRBJ2-1 and V is TRBV5-1, with 12 positions matching TRBD2. CDR3 length: 15 amino acids. Per germline, CDR1 SGHRS and CDR2 YFSETQ.

About this clonotype: A much bigger clone sits one base away, suggesting this may be a read error. The J gene is TRBJ2-7, the V gene TRBV27; D not certain. CDR1 and CDR2 from the germline V gene are MNHEY and SMNVEV (reference sequence). This CDR3 contains 13 residues. The CDR3 nucleotides read TGTGCCATCAGTTTGGGCAGTCCCTACGAGCAGTACTTC. Translated: CAISLGSPYEQYF.

This clonotype came up a few times. The chain joins TRBV7-2 to TRBJ2-1; perhaps TRBD2 as D (6 bases). Trimming took 6 bases from V and 15 from J, leaving 24 bases between them. The CDR3 runs to 14 residues. Germline CDR1 reads SGHTA; CDR2 reads FQGNSA. The CDR3 nucleotides read TGTGCCAGCAGTCCAAAATGGGGGGACGTCAGACCGTTCTTC. Translation gives CASSPKWGDVRPFF.

This clonotype was observed at least ten times. The chain recombines TRBV29-1 with TRBJ1-1; D possibly corresponds to TRBD1 (5 bases). V was pared by 7 bases and J by 1 base, with 19 bases between. The CDR3 length is 15 residues. CDR1 SQVTM and CDR2 ANQGSEA come from the germline V gene. The DNA for the CDR3 is TGCAGCGCACATCCTCGGGGGGTGACGAACACTGAAGCTTTCTTT. It specifies CSAHPRGVTNTEAFF.

The sample holds a few counts of this clonotype. The chain recombines TRBV5-1 with TRBJ2-2, with D perhaps TRBD1 or TRBD2 (5 bases each). The length of the CDR3 is 19 residues. V was trimmed by 4 bases and J by 3 bases, leaving 25 bases between them. Germline CDR1 SGHRS, CDR2 YFSETQ. CDR3 loop: CASSGGRGSLIFDTGELFF. For the CDR3, the DNA is TGCGCCAGCAGCGGGGGACGGGGATCACTAATTTTTGACACCGGGGAGCTGTTTTTT.

The gene calls are TRBV29-1 and TRBJ2-7; tentative D call: TRBD2 (5 bases). Germline CDR1 SQVTM, CDR2 ANQGSEA. V shed 7 bases and J shed 0 bases, with 10 bases lying between them. The CDR3 extends over 12 amino acids. The CDR3 DNA reads TGCAGCGCCTACAGCGGCTCCTACGAGCAGTACTTC. Translating it yields CSAYSGSYEQYF.

This rearrangement joins TRBV3-1 to TRBJ1-2, with 9 bases matching TRBD1. The V and J ends lost 4 bases and 4 bases, in that order; junction bases with no gene match: 7. Looked up from germline, CDR1 is LGHDT and CDR2 is YNNKEL (reference sequence). This CDR3 region has 15 residues. The CDR3 region is CASSRAPQGAYGYTF. CDR3 nucleotides: TGTGCCAGCAGCCGAGCTCCACAGGGGGCCTATGGCTACACCTTC.

At least ten counts were recorded for this clonotype. V and J are TRBV4-2 and TRBJ1-2; D gene ambiguous. V was clipped by 0 bases and J by 8 bases, with 16 bases between them. The CDR3 is 15 amino acids. Germline V gene data show CDR1 as LGHNA and CDR2 as YNFKEQ. CDR3 residues: CASSQDRAKTFGYTF. In DNA, the CDR3 is TGTGCCAGCAGCCAAGATAGGGCCAAGACCTTCGGCTACACCTTC.

This chain uses TRBV12-3 or TRBV12-4 with TRBJ1-1; TRBD1 matches 9 bases. V was clipped by 6 bases and J by 4 bases; unmatched bases: 3. CDR3 size: 13 residues. CDR3 in DNA: TGTGCCAGCAGAACGGACAGGGGCACTGAAGCTTTCTTT. It encodes CASRTDRGTEAFF.

At least ten counts were recorded for this clonotype. The chain carries TRBV5-1 and TRBJ2-7; TRBD1 matches 10 bases. Trimming took 5 bases from V and 2 from J; bases not matched to a gene: 4. CDR1 SGHRS and CDR2 YFSETQ come from the germline V gene. The CDR3 totals 14 residues. The CDR3 is CASSSGQGTYEQYF. The CDR3 nucleotides read TGCGCCAGCAGTTCGGGACAGGGGACCTACGAGCAGTACTTC.

This clonotype was seen a handful of times. This chain uses TRBV20-1 with TRBJ1-6, with TRBD1 as a possible D gene (5 bases). The CDR3 totals 15 residues. Germline V gene data show CDR1 as DFQATT and CDR2 as SNEGSKA (reference sequence). The V end lost 6 bases, the J end lost 1 base, and 13 bases lay between the germline ends. The CDR3 DNA sequence: TGCAGTGCCCTATTAGGGGCGTCCTATAATTCACCCCTCCACTTT. Amino acids: CSALLGASYNSPLHF.

This clonotype was counted ten times or more. CDR3: CASSLPRSDNEQFF. CDR3 bases: TGCGCCAGCAGCTTGCCAAGGTCTGATAATGAGCAGTTCTTC. The V gene is TRBV5-1, the J gene TRBJ2-1; D is uncertain. The CDR3 has 14 residues. V lost 1 base and J lost 7, with 12 bases in between. Germline values: CDR1 SGHRS, CDR2 YFSETQ.

In its sample, this clonotype was seen many times. This chain uses TRBV2 with TRBJ2-3, with D unresolved. Germline-derived CDR1 and CDR2 are SNHLY and FYNNEI. The CDR3 is made up of 12 amino acids. V was clipped by 5 bases and J by 5 bases, with 8 bases between them. DNA of the CDR3: TGTGCCAGCAGTTACCAGAAAGATACGCAGTATTTT. Its protein product is CASSYQKDTQYF.

Ten or more counts support this clonotype. The chain recombines TRBV3-1 with TRBJ1-1; a possible D gene is TRBD1 (5 bases). Germline V gives CDR1 LGHDT, CDR2 YNNKEL (reference sequence). Trimming cost V 2 bases and J 5 bases, with 15 bases left between them. The CDR3 is 15 amino acids. The DNA for the CDR3 is TGTGCCAGCAGCCAAAATAGGGGTTCGGGGACTGAAGCTTTCTTT. It encodes CASSQNRGSGTEAFF.

The table lists this clonotype with many counts. The chain uses TRBV10-3 and TRBJ2-7, with D hard to call. The CDR3 covers 16 residues. Trimming took 0 bases from V and 0 from J, leaving 12 bases between them. CDR1 is ENHRY, CDR2 SYGVKD, per germline. CDR3 in DNA: TGTGCCATCAGTGAGTCGAGAGGCAAGAGCTCCTACGAGCAGTACTTC. Residues: CAISESRGKSSYEQYF.

In the case of this clonotype: This may arise from a read error, as a much more abundant clone is one base away. This chain connects TRBV6-1 to TRBJ1-5, with no clear D. This CDR3 has 14 amino acids. CDR1 MNHNS and CDR2 SASEGT come from the germline V gene. DNA of the CDR3: TGTGCCAGCAGTGCGGCGGTGGCAGCTCAGCCCCGGCATTTT. Translating it yields CASSAAVAAQPRHF.

This clonotype was found many times. The chain links TRBV24-1 to TRBJ1-1; possible D gene TRBD1, 6 bases. Trimming took 11 bases from V and 1 from J, leaving 16 bases between them. Germline assignment: CDR1 KGHDR and CDR2 SFDVKD. The CDR3 is 14 amino acids. The CDR3 protein is CAIKGGGTNTEAFF. The CDR3 bases are TGTGCCATCAAAGGGGGGGGGACGAACACTGAAGCTTTCTTT.

The chain uses TRBV11-3 and TRBJ2-1, with 9 nucleotides matching TRBD2. CDR3 length: 17 residues. Germline V gene sequence: CDR1 SGHNT, CDR2 YENEEA. The ends lost 3 bases at V and 8 bases at J; junction bases unmatched: 14. The DNA for the CDR3 is TGTGCCAGCAGCTTTCCGTCGGGGAGCGGGGGGAGGGATGAGCAGTTCTTC. It yields the protein CASSFPSGSGGRDEQFF.

This clonotype showed up just a few times. CDR3 sequence (DNA): TGTGCCAGCAGCTCCCGAGGAGCGGGGACTACCGGGGAGCTGTTTTTT. Its translation: CASSSRGAGTTGELFF. The rearrangement links TRBV11-2 to TRBJ2-2, with 7 bases lining up with TRBD2. The CDR3 is 16 amino acids. V shed 4 bases and J 5 bases; nucleotides not matched to a gene: 10. The germline CDR1 and CDR2 sequences are SGHAT and FQNNGV.

This clonotype has ten or more counts. The chain couples TRBV12-3 or TRBV12-4 to TRBJ2-5, with D possibly being TRBD2 (6 bases). The V end was cut by 5 bases, the J end by 9 bases, with 22 bases between. CDR3 length equals 15 residues. The CDR3 here is CASSTGVAGSAAQYF. The CDR3 DNA follows: TGTGCCAGCAGTACAGGTGTCGCGGGGTCAGCGGCCCAGTACTTC.